A single sample is the source of the 8 T cell receptor beta chains below, sequenced in a study of cytomegalovirus exposure and HLA in healthy donors (dated by TCRdb to about 2017). The library was made by the immunoSEQ multiplex PCR assay. For the multiplex PCR, a mixture combining 60 forward primers for TCR Vbeta segments and 13 reverse primers for TCR Jbeta segments was used. TCRdb limited this immuneACCESS table to in-frame rearrangements with V and J called. A share of clones is missing; checked studies link under half to unresolved V genes, and the rest is unexplained. The table held for this sample gives tens of thousands of clones. The ten largest clones add up to 1.1% of the sample. The material sequenced was PBMCs. These receptors originate from a woman aged 30 to 39 in good health and CMV-seronegative.

J is TRBJ1-2 and V is TRBV20-1; unclear D gene. Germline CDR1 and CDR2: DFQATT and SNEGSKA (reference sequence). V was pared by 6 bases and J by 8 bases, with 13 bases between. The CDR3 covers 11 residues. CDR3 sequence: CSARILGGYTF. The CDR3 nucleotides are TGCAGTGCCCGGATCCTGGGCGGCTACACCTTC.

This chain links TRBV7-9 with TRBJ1-2; weak D call: TRBD1 (6 bases). The CDR3 spans 12 residues. The V end was cut by 8 bases, the J end by 7 bases, with 14 bases between. Germline CDR1 SEHNR, CDR2 FQNEAQ (reference sequence). The CDR3, as DNA: TGTGCCAGCGCAGGGGTAGGCAGTGGCTACACCTTC. Its protein product is CASAGVGSGYTF.

The chain links TRBV4-1 to TRBJ2-5, with TRBD2 matching over 10 bases. V was pared by 0 bases and J by 1 base, with 8 bases of the junction left unmatched. Germline values: CDR1 MGHRA, CDR2 YSYEKL. CDR3 length equals 18 residues. This chain's CDR3 is CASSQDWRGLAAQETQYF. In DNA, the CDR3 is TGCGCCAGCAGCCAAGATTGGAGAGGACTAGCGGCCCAAGAGACCCAGTACTTC.

The V gene is TRBV18, the J gene TRBJ2-1, with 8 bases lining up with TRBD1. Per the germline V gene, CDR1 is KGHSH and CDR2 is LQKENI. The junction had 4 bases not matched to a gene; V was cut back by 3 bases and J by 6 bases. CDR3 length: 14 amino acids. The CDR3 loop reads CASSPEDRANEQFF. The CDR3 nucleotides read TGTGCCAGCTCACCCGAGGACAGGGCCAATGAGCAGTTCTTC.

V is TRBV19 and J is TRBJ1-1, with a tentative D call TRBD1 (5 bases). This CDR3 has 12 amino acids. Germline V lookup: CDR1 LNHDA, CDR2 SQIVND (reference sequence). V lost 3 bases and J 10 bases, leaving 12 bases between the germline ends. For the CDR3, the DNA is TGTGCCAGTAGTATGGGGGGACTTGTAGCTTTCTTT. It yields the protein CASSMGGLVAFF.

The chain links TRBV2 to TRBJ2-5; perhaps TRBD1 as D (5 bases). CDR1 SNHLY and CDR2 FYNNEI come from the germline V gene. The CDR3 is 15 amino acids. V lost 5 bases to trimming and J lost 4 bases, with 17 bases between them. The CDR3 spells CASSTIGQQIETQYF. The CDR3 coding sequence is TGTGCCAGCAGTACAATCGGACAACAAATAGAGACCCAGTACTTC. The variable domain in full, completed from reference TRBV2 and TRBJ2-5, reads EPEVTQTPSHQVTQMGQEVILRCVPISNHLYFYWYRQILGQKVEFLVSFYNNEISEKSEIFDDQFSVERPDGSNFTLKIRSTKLEDSAMYFCASSTIGQQIETQYFGPGTRLLVL.

V gene TRBV4-2 combines with J gene TRBJ2-5; no clear D gene. Germline loops: CDR1 LGHNA, CDR2 YNFKEQ. V was trimmed by 1 base and J by 0 bases, leaving 9 bases between them. The CDR3 totals 15 residues. CDR3 nucleotides: TGTGCCAGCAGCCAAGTCTCGCGAGACCAAGAGACCCAGTACTTC. As protein: CASSQVSRDQETQYF.

The V and J genes are TRBV2 and TRBJ2-5; 10 bases are shared with TRBD1. The CDR3 consists of 15 residues. The V gene's germline CDR1 is SNHLY and CDR2 FYNNEI. J lost 4 bases, V lost 6 bases, and 8 bases had no gene match. The CDR3 region has the DNA TGTGCCAGCAGAGCTGGACAGGGGGGTTCAGAGACCCAGTACTTC. This gives the protein CASRAGQGGSETQYF.